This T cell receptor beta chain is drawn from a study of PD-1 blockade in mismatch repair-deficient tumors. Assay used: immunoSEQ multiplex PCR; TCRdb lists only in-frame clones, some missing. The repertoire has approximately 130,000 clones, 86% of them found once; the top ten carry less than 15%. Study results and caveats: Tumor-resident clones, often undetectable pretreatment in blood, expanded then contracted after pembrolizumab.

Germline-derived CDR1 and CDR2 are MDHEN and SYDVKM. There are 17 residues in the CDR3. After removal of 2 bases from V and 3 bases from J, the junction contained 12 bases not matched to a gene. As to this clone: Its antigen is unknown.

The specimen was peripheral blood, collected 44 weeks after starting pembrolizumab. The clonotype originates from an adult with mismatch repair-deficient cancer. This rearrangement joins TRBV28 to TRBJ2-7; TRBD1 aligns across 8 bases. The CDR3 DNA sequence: TGTGCCAGCAGTTTACGGATCGACAGGGGAGTGGGCTACGAGCAGTACTTC. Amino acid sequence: CASSLRIDRGVGYEQYF. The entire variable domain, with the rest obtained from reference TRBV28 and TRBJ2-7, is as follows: DVKVTQSSRYLVKRTGEKVFLECVQDMDHENMFWYRQDPGLGLRLIYFSYDVKMKEKGDIPEGYSVSREKKERFSLILESASTNQTSMYLCASSLRIDRGVGYEQYFGPGTRLTVT.